Listed below are T cell receptor beta chains from one sample, sequenced in a study of T cells after yellow fever vaccination. Each CDR3 protein gets one entry after TCRdb re-called the 5' RACE reads with MiXCR. The sample includes 300,000 or so distinct CDR3 sequences, roughly 4% of them seen just once. The starting material was PBMCs, obtained 5 days after the yellow fever booster vaccination. Every receptor here comes from a man between 18 and 29 years old who received the YFV17D yellow fever vaccine. CDR3s leave out the opening cysteine and the closing phenylalanine or tryptophan. Each record gives: clone size, V gene, J gene, D gene, CDR3 protein. The D gene is left open where the match is weak. Size tells how often a clone was seen (once, few, many) or the class of an expanded clone, and some rows leave it out.

size: .
V: TRBV20-1
J: TRBJ2-3
D: TRBD2
CDR3: SAKRGFWIDTQY

size: few
V: TRBV12-3/TRBV12-4
J: TRBJ2-4
D: .
CDR3: ASSPLTYQKNIQY

size: few
V: TRBV6-6
J: TRBJ1-1
D: .
CDR3: ASSPTWGGTNTEAF

size: many
V: TRBV5-6
J: TRBJ2-3
D: .
CDR3: ASSRRSTDTQY

size: .
V: TRBV12-3/TRBV12-4
J: TRBJ2-1
D: TRBD2
CDR3: ASTTAALAGTYNEQF

size: .
V: TRBV6-5
J: TRBJ2-5
D: TRBD2
CDR3: ASRRPGGWETQY

size: .
V: TRBV12-3/TRBV12-4
J: TRBJ2-2
D: TRBD1
CDR3: ALSGQATGELF

size: many
V: TRBV29-1
J: TRBJ2-3
D: TRBD1
CDR3: SARDRVPTDTQY

size: few
V: TRBV20-1
J: TRBJ1-1
D: .
CDR3: SALRVLNTEAF

size: .
V: TRBV7-9
J: TRBJ2-5
D: TRBD2
CDR3: ASSPSGAERQTQY

size: few
V: TRBV29-1
J: TRBJ1-1
D: .
CDR3: SVVSVNTEAF

size: few
V: TRBV11-2
J: TRBJ2-5
D: TRBD2
CDR3: ASSGAGGAGETQY

size: few
V: TRBV29-1
J: TRBJ1-3
D: TRBD1
CDR3: SVVDRGPNTTY

size: few
V: TRBV7-3
J: TRBJ2-1
D: .
CDR3: ASSVDRSKGREQF

size: few
V: TRBV12-3/TRBV12-4
J: TRBJ2-1
D: .
CDR3: ASDGGPTSSSYNEQF

size: .
V: TRBV4-2
J: TRBJ2-2
D: .
CDR3: ASSQSIDSVELF

size: many
V: TRBV10-3
J: TRBJ2-5
D: TRBD2
CDR3: AIRWEGKETQY